The clone carrying this TCR beta chain was detected many times. Its antigen is undetermined. Germline and junction disagree at one end, which may indicate a read error. Sample time point: persistent/refractory GD, antithyroid drugs over 5 years with positive TRAb. The TCR library was made from RNA that had been extracted from PBMCs in TRIzol. Investigators report Graves' disease was diagnosed under American Thyroid Association guidelines. This entry belongs to a study of regulatory T cells in long-lasting Graves disease. Study as a whole: The criterion for persistent Graves' disease was over 5 years of antithyroid drugs with positive TSH receptor antibodies. Study-wide findings and caveats: Persistent patients shared more public clonotypes (roughly 3,000) than newly diagnosed patients (approximately 1,000).

The germline V gene encodes CDR1 SGHRS and CDR2 YFSETQ. The CDR3 totals 13 residues. Both iRepertoire HTBI primers and Arm-PCR of CDR3 regions were used to build the TCR beta libraries. TCRdb used MiXCR to reprocess the multiplex PCR reads, holding one entry per CDR3 protein. The table includes about 340,000 distinct CDR3 sequences, roughly a fifth detected once. This receptor was taken from a female donor with Graves disease. The gene calls are TRBV5-1 and TRBJ1-1; D unresolved. The sequences come from peripheral blood mononuclear cells (PBMCs), collected when the disease was refractory, from a patient treated with antithyroid drugs. The CDR3 bases are TGTGCCAGCAGTTTGGCACCGAACACTGAAGCTTTCTTT. It is translated as CASSLAPNTEAFF. The full variable domain, rest sourced from reference TRBV5-1 and TRBJ1-1, is KAGVTQTPRYLIKTRGQQVTLSCSPISGHRSVSWYQQTPGQGLQFLFEYFSETQRNKGNFPGRFSGRQFSNSRSEMNVSTLELGDSALYLCASSLAPNTEAFFGQGTRLTVV.